This TCR beta chain is drawn from a study of blood T cell repertoires in COVID-19. Study-level information: In each case, the material was cDNA or gDNA derived from T cells, B-cell-depleted T cells, or PBMCs.

Germline lookup yields CDR1 SGHRS and CDR2 YFSETQ. The CDR3 is 14 residues long. The V gene end was trimmed by 0 bases and the J gene end by 7 bases; junction bases not matched to a gene: 4. The method was immunoSEQ multiplex PCR; TCRdb's version includes in-frame clones alone and lacks a portion of them. The repertoire includes about 160,000 clones, roughly 79% of them detected once, and about 20% sits in the top ten. A remark on this clone: Other DNA sequences in this sample translate to the same CDR3.

The chain combines TRBV5-1 with TRBJ1-5, with TRBD1 matching over 7 bases. This receptor was taken from a woman aged 80 or over with acute or convalescent COVID-19. Sequences were obtained from peripheral blood. The CDR3 DNA reads as TGCGCCAGCAGCTTGGAAGGGGGCGGGCAGCCCCAGCATTTT. Translation gives CASSLEGGGQPQHF.